This T cell receptor (beta chain) was captured in a study of response to subunit inactivated influenza vaccine. Study findings and constraints: The authors suggested that every seasonal influenza vaccination recruits few new T cells.

Remarks on this clonotype: The antigen is unknown.

TCRdb re-derived calls from the RT-PCR reads in MiXCR, one entry per CDR3 protein. The table shows approximately 520,000 distinct CDR3 sequences, with around 25% occurring only once. CDR3 size: 17 residues. Trimming removed 2 bases from V and 1 base from J, with 14 bases in between. The germline CDR1 and CDR2 sequences are SGHVS and FNYEAQ. The rearrangement links TRBV7-6 to TRBJ2-2, with D perhaps matching TRBD1 (6 bases). This TCR came from a man in his forties or fifties who received an inactivated influenza vaccine. The sequencing used CD4+ T cells sorted from PBMCs, collected 5 days after vaccination. The CDR3 sequence: CASSLYQGRENTGELFF. CDR3 bases: TGTGCCAGCAGCTTATATCAGGGGAGAGAGAACACCGGGGAGCTGTTTTTT.